This TCR beta chain was identified in a study of metastatic and nonmetastatic thyroid tumors. V was pared by 5 bases and J by 7 bases, with 9 bases between. This CDR3 spans 12 amino acids. CDR1 and CDR2 from the germline V gene are MDHEN and SYDVKM. No treatment of any kind had been given to any patient before thyroid surgery. TCRdb redid the clone calls on the PCR reads using MiXCR. The repertoire holds 15,000 to 20,000 clones, with about 33% as singletons. The chain links TRBV28 to TRBJ1-5; no clear D. This TCR came from a female donor with papillary thyroid cancer or a benign thyroid nodule (not recorded which). Some clones in this sample may be carry-over from other donors' samples. Input material: adjacent normal tissue. CDR3 sequence reads: CASSPGWQPQHF. CDR3 nucleotide sequence: TGTGCCAGCAGTCCGGGGTGGCAGCCCCAGCATTTT.